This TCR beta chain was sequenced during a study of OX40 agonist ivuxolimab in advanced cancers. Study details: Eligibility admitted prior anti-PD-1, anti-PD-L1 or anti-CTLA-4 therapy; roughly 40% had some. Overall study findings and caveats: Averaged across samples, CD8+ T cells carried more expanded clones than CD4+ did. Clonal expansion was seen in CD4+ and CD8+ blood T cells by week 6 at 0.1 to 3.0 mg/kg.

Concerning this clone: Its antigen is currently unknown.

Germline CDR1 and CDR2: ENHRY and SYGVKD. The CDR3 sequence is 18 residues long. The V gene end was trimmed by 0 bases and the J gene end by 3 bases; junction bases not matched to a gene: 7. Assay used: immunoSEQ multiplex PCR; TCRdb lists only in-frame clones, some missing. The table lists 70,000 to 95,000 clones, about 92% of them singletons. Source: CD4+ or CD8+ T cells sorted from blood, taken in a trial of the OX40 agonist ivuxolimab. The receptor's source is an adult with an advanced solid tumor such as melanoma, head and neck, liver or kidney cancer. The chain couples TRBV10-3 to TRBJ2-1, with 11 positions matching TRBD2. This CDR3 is CAISESDHGTSGYNEQFF. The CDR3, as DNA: TGTGCCATCAGTGAGTCTGATCACGGGACTAGCGGCTACAATGAGCAGTTCTTC.